This T cell receptor (beta chain) was sequenced in a study of PD-1 blockade in classical Hodgkin lymphoma. Time point indicated: cycle 4 day 1 (C4D1), after 6 weeks of nivolumab. Each patient relapsed following autologous stem cell transplantation, and prior brentuximab vedotin exposure differed. Researchers report purifying CD4+ T cells from thawed PBMCs by magnetic negative selection. The assay was immunoSEQ multiplex PCR, and TCRdb's table has in-frame clones only and misses some. The data contain about 9,700 clones, around 80% of them singletons. Germline assignment: CDR1 LNHDA and CDR2 SQIVND (reference sequence). V shed 5 bases and J 4 bases; nucleotides not matched to a gene: 8. The CDR3 loop spans 16 amino acids.

The chain couples TRBV19 to TRBJ1-4, with 9 bases that match TRBD1. The TCR sequence derives from a human donor with classical Hodgkin lymphoma. Material: CD4+ T cells from blood, obtained before the fourth cycle of nivolumab. CDR3 sequence reads: CASSDPRGQGNEKLFF. CDR3 sequence (DNA): TGTGCCAGTAGTGATCCAAGGGGACAGGGTAATGAAAAACTGTTTTTT.